This T cell receptor beta chain was sequenced during a study of blood T cell repertoires in COVID-19. Overall study context: Whether acute or convalescent, the COVID-19 samples came from the United States, Italy and Spain. T cells, B-cell-depleted T cells, or PBMCs provided the cDNA or gDNA that served as material.

Trimming took 10 bases from V and 0 from J, leaving 15 bases between them. This CDR3 is 14 amino acids long. Looked up from germline, CDR1 is LGHDT and CDR2 is YNNKEL (reference sequence). Original data processing: The authors estimated nucleated cell counts from reference gene primer amplification. Generated by immunoSEQ multiplex PCR, the TCRdb table keeps only in-frame clones and is missing some. V and J calls and clone size are given by that table; D and trimming were obtained from the DNA. Altogether some 200,000 clones are present, roughly 80% being singletons, with the ten largest covering around 5.4%.

This chain connects TRBV3-1 (or the pseudogene TRBV3-2) to TRBJ1-2; D remains ambiguous. The sequencing input was peripheral blood. This sequence was found in a woman aged 70-85 years with acute or convalescent COVID-19. CDR3 residues: CANGHGKANYGYTF. The DNA of the CDR3 is TGTGCCAATGGGCACGGTAAAGCTAACTATGGCTACACCTTC.